A single sample gave rise to the 32 T cell receptor beta chains below, sequenced in a study of cytomegalovirus exposure and HLA in healthy donors. Libraries were prepared by immunoSEQ multiplex PCR; TCRdb keeps only in-frame clonotypes and omits some of them. Among 67,000 or so clones listed, 85% to 95% were seen once. Sequencing used PBMCs. The receptors originated from a man between 18 and 35 years old in good health and CMV-seropositive.

V gene TRBV28 combines with J gene TRBJ2-5; 12 bases match TRBD2. Germline V lookup: CDR1 MDHEN, CDR2 SYDVKM. The V gene end was trimmed by 3 bases and the J gene end by 1 base; junction bases not matched to a gene: 3. The CDR3 consists of 16 residues. The DNA for the CDR3 is TGTGCCAGCAGTTTTCCGACTAGCGGGGGCCAAGAGACCCAGTACTTC. This translates into CASSFPTSGGQETQYF.

The chain carries TRBV5-1 and TRBJ2-7; TRBD2 matches at 11 bases. V shed 0 bases, J shed 4 bases, and the junction held 3 bases outside the gene matches. The CDR3 runs to 15 residues. Germline loops: CDR1 SGHRS, CDR2 YFSETQ. DNA of the CDR3: TGCGCCAGCAGCTTGGAGACTAGCGGGGAGTACGAGCAGTACTTC. Protein sequence: CASSLETSGEYEQYF.

The count of this clone is one. The chain combines TRBV11-2 with TRBJ2-7; 8 bases map to TRBD1. Germline V gives CDR1 SGHAT, CDR2 FQNNGV. The CDR3 length is 14 residues. J gave up 1 base and V 1 base, and 0 bases lay outside the gene matches. Written as DNA, the CDR3 is TGTGCCAGCAGCTTAGGGACAGGGTCCTACGAGCAGTACTTC. Encoded protein: CASSLGTGSYEQYF.

This chain links TRBV28 with TRBJ2-7; D is undetermined. The CDR3 runs 13 residues. Germline-derived CDR1 and CDR2 are MDHEN and SYDVKM. V lost 3 bases and J 2 bases, leaving 8 bases between the germline ends. Written as DNA, the CDR3 is TGTGCCAGCAGTTTGGCCTTTCCCTACGAGCAGTACTTC. Encoded protein: CASSLAFPYEQYF. The full variable domain, completed using reference TRBV28 and TRBJ2-7, is DVKVTQSSRYLVKRTGEKVFLECVQDMDHENMFWYRQDPGLGLRLIYFSYDVKMKEKGDIPEGYSVSREKKERFSLILESASTNQTSMYLCASSLAFPYEQYFGPGTRLTVT.

The V gene is TRBV2, the J gene TRBJ2-1; 9 bases map to TRBD1. J lost 9 bases, V lost 6 bases, and 15 bases had no gene match. This CDR3 is 16 amino acids long. Germline CDR1 reads SNHLY; CDR2 reads FYNNEI. The CDR3 DNA follows: TGTGCCAGCAGCAAGACCGGGACAGGGCGTTTGGGTGAGCAGTTCTTC. Its protein is CASSKTGTGRLGEQFF.

The chain has TRBV6-1 and TRBJ2-2; 8 bases line up with TRBD2. The trim removed 5 bases at V and 4 bases at J, leaving 6 bases unmatched. Per germline, CDR1 MNHNS and CDR2 SASEGT. This CDR3 region has 15 residues. The CDR3 nucleotides are TGTGCCAGCAGTTCGGCGGGAGGTAGCACCGGGGAGCTGTTTTTT. Protein: CASSSAGGSTGELFF.

The V and J genes are TRBV7-2 and TRBJ2-2, with TRBD2 identical over 10 bases. Germline V gene lookup returns CDR1 SGHTA and CDR2 FQGNSA. This CDR3 has 18 residues. V lost 4 bases and J lost 8; bases outside the gene matches: 16. The CDR3 DNA reads as TGTGCCAGCAGCTGGACTAGCGGTTCCACCGTCTTTTTGGGGGAGCTGTTTTTT. It yields the protein CASSWTSGSTVFLGELFF.

The chain is built from TRBV5-1 and TRBJ2-2; 7 bases agree with TRBD1. This CDR3 is built from 15 residues. V dropped 8 bases and J dropped 1; count of bases not matched to a gene: 8. Germline lookup yields CDR1 SGHRS and CDR2 YFSETQ. The CDR3 region is CASNQGDKNTGELFF. The CDR3 region has the DNA TGCGCCAGTAACCAGGGGGACAAGAACACCGGGGAGCTGTTTTTT. The variable domain in full, with the rest retrieved from reference TRBV5-1 and TRBJ2-2, is KAGVTQTPRYLIKTRGQQVTLSCSPISGHRSVSWYQQTPGQGLQFLFEYFSETQRNKGNFPGRFSGRQFSNSRSEMNVSTLELGDSALYLCASNQGDKNTGELFFGEGSRLTVL.

V gene TRBV19 combines with J gene TRBJ1-5; the match to TRBD1 covers 11 bases. The CDR3 contains 14 residues. Trimming took 7 bases from V and 6 from J; bases not matched to a gene: 5. The V gene's germline CDR1 is LNHDA and CDR2 SQIVND (reference sequence). CDR3 in amino acids: CASNVGQGAQPQHF. CDR3 DNA: TGTGCCAGTAACGTAGGACAGGGGGCTCAGCCCCAGCATTTT.

In this sample, this clone turned up once. The rearrangement links TRBV9 to TRBJ1-2; D is unresolved. This CDR3 region has 15 residues. CDR1 SGDLS and CDR2 YYNGEE come from the germline V gene. Deletions cut 0 bases from V and 6 bases from J, with 15 bases between. The CDR3 DNA sequence: TGTGCCAGCAGCGTAGGCGACGGCGACTGGAATGGCTACACCTTC. As protein: CASSVGDGDWNGYTF.

This rearrangement joins TRBV7-8 to TRBJ2-1, with 7 nucleotides matching TRBD1. The trim removed 1 base at V and 7 bases at J, leaving 7 bases unmatched. The CDR3 has 15 amino acids. Per the germline V gene, CDR1 is SGHVS and CDR2 is FQNEAQ. The CDR3 nucleotides read TGTGCCAGCAGCTTAGGGACAGGCCCCCCGAATGAGCAGTTCTTC. It is translated as CASSLGTGPPNEQFF.

This chain connects TRBV6-1 to TRBJ2-7; 14 bases align to TRBD2. This CDR3 has 16 residues. V shed 3 bases, J shed 3 bases, and the junction held 4 bases outside the gene matches. The germline gives CDR1 MNHNS, CDR2 SASEGT. The DNA of the CDR3 is TGTGCCAGCAGTGACTTGGGACTAGCGGGAGTCTACGAGCAGTACTTC. Amino acid sequence: CASSDLGLAGVYEQYF.

The chain joins TRBV19 to TRBJ1-4, with TRBD1 matching 9 bases. The CDR3 is 14 residues long. CDR1 LNHDA and CDR2 SQIVND come from the germline V gene (reference sequence). V dropped 4 bases and J dropped 8; count of bases not matched to a gene: 5. CDR3 DNA sequence: TGTGCCAGTAGTACTGGGACAGGGCGCGAAAAACTGTTTTTT. Its protein is CASSTGTGREKLFF.

This chain joins TRBV6-6 and TRBJ2-3; TRBD1 matches 10 bases. J was trimmed by 7 bases and V by 0 bases; bases with no gene match: 4. CDR3 size: 15 residues. CDR1 and CDR2 (germline): MNHNY, SVGAGI (reference sequence). The CDR3 spells CASSYSRDRGNTQYF. The CDR3 region has the DNA TGTGCCAGCAGTTACTCGCGGGACAGGGGTAATACGCAGTATTTT.

The chain links TRBV29-1 to TRBJ1-1, with 7 bases matching TRBD1. The trim removed 3 bases at V and 3 bases at J, leaving 7 bases unmatched. Germline V gene sequence: CDR1 SQVTM, CDR2 ANQGSEA. There are 14 residues in the CDR3. The DNA of the CDR3 is TGCAGCGTTGACCCGACAGGGTGGGACACTGAAGCTTTCTTT. Translation gives CSVDPTGWDTEAFF.

This clone came up once. The rearrangement joins TRBV5-1 to TRBJ1-4; TRBD1 matches 8 bases. V lost 0 bases, J lost 5 bases, and 12 bases stayed unmatched. Germline values: CDR1 SGHRS, CDR2 YFSETQ. This CDR3 spans 18 amino acids. The CDR3 bases are TGCGCCAGCAGCTTGGCGGGACAGGCGGATAACAAGAATGAAAAACTGTTTTTT. Residues: CASSLAGQADNKNEKLFF. Filled out from reference TRBV5-1 and TRBJ1-4, the complete variable domain reads KAGVTQTPRYLIKTRGQQVTLSCSPISGHRSVSWYQQTPGQGLQFLFEYFSETQRNKGNFPGRFSGRQFSNSRSEMNVSTLELGDSALYLCASSLAGQADNKNEKLFFGSGTQLSVL.

The chain recombines TRBV7-9 with TRBJ2-3, with a possible D match to TRBD1 (6 bases). Looked up from germline, CDR1 is SEHNR and CDR2 is FQNEAQ (reference sequence). The CDR3 spans 16 residues. The V gene lost 4 bases and the J gene lost 2 bases, with 16 bases spanning the gap. Here the CDR3 reads CASSSLGARHTDTQYF. CDR3 in DNA: TGTGCCAGCAGCTCCTTGGGGGCCCGACACACAGATACGCAGTATTTT.

V usage is TRBV9 and J usage is TRBJ2-7; a possible D gene is TRBD1 (6 bases). The V end lost 3 bases, the J end lost 0 bases, and 10 bases lay between the germline ends. The germline V gene encodes CDR1 SGDLS and CDR2 YYNGEE. This CDR3 comprises 14 residues. Here the CDR3 DNA reads TGTGCCAGCAGCGAGGGACACAACTCCTACGAGCAGTACTTC. It encodes CASSEGHNSYEQYF.

V is TRBV11-2 and J is TRBJ1-5; 8 bases line up with TRBD1. The V segment lost 1 base and the J segment 6 bases; nucleotides outside the gene matches: 8. The CDR3 has 16 residues. CDR1 and CDR2 (germline): SGHAT, FQNNGV. The CDR3 DNA sequence: TGTGCCAGCAGCTTAGGTCAGGGGGCGGTTGGTCAGCCCCAGCATTTT. As protein: CASSLGQGAVGQPQHF.

This chain links TRBV10-2 with TRBJ1-2; the match to TRBD1 covers 10 bases. This CDR3 comprises 13 residues. V shed 4 bases, J shed 8 bases, and the junction held 4 bases outside the gene matches. CDR1 is WSHSY, CDR2 SAAADI, per germline. This CDR3 is CASSGGTGEGYTF. In nucleotides, the CDR3 is TGCGCCAGCAGTGGGGGGACAGGGGAAGGCTACACCTTC.

This clone was picked up a small number of times. The V and J genes are TRBV2 and TRBJ1-4; D uncertain. V was trimmed by 2 bases and J by 7 bases, leaving 2 bases between them. Germline V gives CDR1 SNHLY, CDR2 FYNNEI. The CDR3 runs 11 residues. DNA for the CDR3: TGTGCCAGCAGTGAACTTGAAAAACTGTTTTTT. Amino acids: CASSELEKLFF.

The rearrangement links TRBV27 to TRBJ2-2; 9 positions match TRBD1. The CDR3 is made up of 15 amino acids. The junction had 4 bases not matched to a gene; V was cut back by 3 bases and J by 5 bases. Germline V gene lookup returns CDR1 MNHEY and CDR2 SMNVEV (reference sequence). The CDR3 DNA sequence: TGTGCCAGCAGTTTCGAGACAGGGGGAACCGGGGAGCTGTTTTTT. It translates to CASSFETGGTGELFF.

This chain links TRBV19 with TRBJ1-6; weak D call: TRBD1 (5 bases). There are 16 residues in the CDR3. Trimming took off 5 bases at V and 4 bases at J, with 15 bases between the two ends. The germline gives CDR1 LNHDA, CDR2 SQIVND (reference sequence). CDR3 sequence (DNA): TGTGCCAGTAGTGGCTCCGGTCGGGGGTATAATTCACCCCTCCACTTT. Protein sequence: CASSGSGRGYNSPLHF.

V and J are TRBV29-1 and TRBJ1-2, with a tentative D call TRBD1 (6 bases). CDR3 length: 13 amino acids. Looked up from germline, CDR1 is SQVTM and CDR2 is ANQGSEA. V lost 2 bases to trimming and J lost 4 bases, with 11 bases between them. The CDR3 DNA reads as TGCAGCGTTGAAAACAGGGAGATCTATGGCTACACCTTC. Protein sequence: CSVENREIYGYTF.

This chain joins TRBV11-2 and TRBJ2-3; TRBD1 matches at 7 bases. CDR3 length: 16 amino acids. Germline V CDR1 and CDR2: SGHAT, FQNNGV. Germline trimming cut 4 bases from V and 0 bases from J; bases unmatched to any gene: 7. The CDR3 spells CASSSGQARSTDTQYF. As DNA, the CDR3 is TGTGCCAGCAGCTCTGGACAGGCCCGCAGCACAGATACGCAGTATTTT.

The chain uses TRBV7-2 and TRBJ1-1; 9 positions match TRBD1. Trimming took 5 bases from V and 5 from J; bases not matched to a gene: 3. Germline CDR1 reads SGHTA; CDR2 reads FQGNSA. The CDR3 is made up of 13 amino acids. Written as DNA, the CDR3 is TGTGCCAGCAGCATACAGGGGGCGACTGAAGCTTTCTTT. Amino acids: CASSIQGATEAFF.

This chain joins TRBV7-9 and TRBJ2-2, with 9 bases lining up with TRBD2. V was clipped by 3 bases and J by 1 base; unmatched bases: 6. Germline V gene sequence: CDR1 SEHNR, CDR2 FQNEAQ (reference sequence). The CDR3 sequence is 17 residues long. The CDR3 DNA follows: TGTGCCAGCAGCTTTACTGCGGGGGGGATGAACACCGGGGAGCTGTTTTTT. The encoded protein is CASSFTAGGMNTGELFF. The full variable domain, in which reference TRBV7-9 and TRBJ2-2 provide the parts outside the CDR3, is DTGVSQNPRHKITKRGQNVTFRCDPISEHNRLYWYRQTLGQGPEFLTYFQNEAQLEKSRLLSDRFSAERPKGSFSTLEIQRTEQGDSAMYLCASSFTAGGMNTGELFFGEGSRLTVL.

The V gene is TRBV12-5, the J gene TRBJ1-5, with 8 bases aligning to TRBD1. The CDR3 runs 14 residues. Germline trimming cut 4 bases from V and 5 bases from J; bases unmatched to any gene: 4. Germline CDR1 is LGHNT and CDR2 is FRNRAP. CDR3 protein: CASGYGTGYQPQHF. DNA for the CDR3: TGTGCTAGTGGTTACGGGACAGGATATCAGCCCCAGCATTTT.

CDR3 amino acids: CASSATMVDTQYF. As DNA, the CDR3 is TGCGCCAGCAGCGCGACTATGGTCGATACGCAGTATTTT. This chain links TRBV5-1 with TRBJ2-3, with D possibly matching TRBD2 (5 bases). Germline V gene lookup returns CDR1 SGHRS and CDR2 YFSETQ. This CDR3 has 13 amino acids. Between the trimmed V and J ends, which lost 4 bases and 6 bases, there was a span of 12 bases. Supplemented by reference TRBV5-1 and TRBJ2-3, the full variable domain reads KAGVTQTPRYLIKTRGQQVTLSCSPISGHRSVSWYQQTPGQGLQFLFEYFSETQRNKGNFPGRFSGRQFSNSRSEMNVSTLELGDSALYLCASSATMVDTQYFGPGTRLTVL.

V usage is TRBV5-5 and J usage is TRBJ1-5, with 11 bases lining up with TRBD1. The CDR3 is 18 residues long. Trimming took 4 bases from V and 5 from J; bases not matched to a gene: 14. The V gene's germline CDR1 is SGHKS and CDR2 YYEKEE (reference sequence). The CDR3 spells CASSAGTGGSGRDQPQHF. CDR3 in DNA: TGTGCCAGCAGCGCCGGGACAGGGGGGTCAGGGAGAGATCAGCCCCAGCATTTT.

The chain couples TRBV6-6 to TRBJ1-5; D gene unclear. Germline CDR1 reads MNHNY; CDR2 reads SVGAGI (reference sequence). With 2 bases removed from V and 9 bases from J, the gap between germline ends came to 14 bases. The CDR3 has 14 amino acids. The CDR3 DNA reads as TGTGCCAGCAGTTACAAAGACGGGGATCGGCCCCAGCATTTT. It codes for CASSYKDGDRPQHF.

The chain links TRBV5-4 to TRBJ2-7; D is perhaps TRBD2 (5 bases). The CDR3 is 12 amino acids. Germline CDR1 is SGHNT and CDR2 is YYREEE (reference sequence). Deletions cut 4 bases from V and 2 bases from J, with 7 bases between. CDR3 sequence (DNA): TGTGCCAGCAGCATCGGGACCTACGAGCAGTACTTC. Amino acids: CASSIGTYEQYF.